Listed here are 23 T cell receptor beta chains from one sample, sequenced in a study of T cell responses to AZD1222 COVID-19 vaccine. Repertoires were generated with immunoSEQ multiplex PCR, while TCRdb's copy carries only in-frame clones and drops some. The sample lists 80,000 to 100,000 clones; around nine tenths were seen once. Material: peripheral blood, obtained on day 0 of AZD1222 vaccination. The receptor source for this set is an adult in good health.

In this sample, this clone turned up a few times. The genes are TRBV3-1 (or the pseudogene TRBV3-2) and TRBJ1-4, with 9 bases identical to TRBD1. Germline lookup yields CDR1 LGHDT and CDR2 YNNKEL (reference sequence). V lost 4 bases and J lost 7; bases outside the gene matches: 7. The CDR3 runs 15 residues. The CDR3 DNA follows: TGTGCCAGCAGCCCCCCGGGACAGGGAGGTGAAAAACTGTTTTTT. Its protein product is CASSPPGQGGEKLFF.

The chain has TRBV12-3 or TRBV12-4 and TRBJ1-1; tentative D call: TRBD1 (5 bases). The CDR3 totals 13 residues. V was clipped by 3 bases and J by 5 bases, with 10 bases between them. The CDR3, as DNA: TGTGCCAGCAGTTTGGGGGAGGGAACTGAAGCTTTCTTT. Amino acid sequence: CASSLGEGTEAFF.

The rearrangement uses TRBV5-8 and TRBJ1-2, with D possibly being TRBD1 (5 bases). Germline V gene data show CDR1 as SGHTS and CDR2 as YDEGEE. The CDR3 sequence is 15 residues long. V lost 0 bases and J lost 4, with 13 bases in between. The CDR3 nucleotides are TGTGCCAGCAGCTTGGCCCAGGGAGGGATCTATGGCTACACCTTC. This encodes CASSLAQGGIYGYTF.

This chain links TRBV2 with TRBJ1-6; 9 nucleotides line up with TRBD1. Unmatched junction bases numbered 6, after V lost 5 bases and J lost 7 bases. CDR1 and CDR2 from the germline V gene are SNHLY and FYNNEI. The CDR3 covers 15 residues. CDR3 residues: CASSPGQGWNSPLHF. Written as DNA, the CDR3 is TGTGCCAGCAGTCCGGGACAGGGCTGGAATTCACCCCTCCACTTT.

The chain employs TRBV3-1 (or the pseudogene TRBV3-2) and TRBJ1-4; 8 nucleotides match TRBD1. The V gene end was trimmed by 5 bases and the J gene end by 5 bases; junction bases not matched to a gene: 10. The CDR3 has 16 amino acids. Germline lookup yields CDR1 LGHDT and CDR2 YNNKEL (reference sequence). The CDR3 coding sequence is TGTGCCAGCAGCACCAGCACCGGGACAGGCAATGAAAAACTGTTTTTT. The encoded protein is CASSTSTGTGNEKLFF.

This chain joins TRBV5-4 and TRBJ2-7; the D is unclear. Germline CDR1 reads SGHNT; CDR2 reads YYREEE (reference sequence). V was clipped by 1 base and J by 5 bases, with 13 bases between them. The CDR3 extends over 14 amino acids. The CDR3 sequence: CASSLFGAADEQYF. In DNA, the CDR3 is TGTGCCAGCAGCTTGTTTGGTGCGGCGGACGAGCAGTACTTC.

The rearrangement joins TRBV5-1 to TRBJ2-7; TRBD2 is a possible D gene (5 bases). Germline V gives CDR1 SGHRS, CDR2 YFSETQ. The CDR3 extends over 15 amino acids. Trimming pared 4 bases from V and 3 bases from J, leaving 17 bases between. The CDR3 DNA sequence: TGCGCCAGCAGCCCACGGACTGCAAAGAGCTACGAGCAGTACTTC. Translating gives CASSPRTAKSYEQYF.

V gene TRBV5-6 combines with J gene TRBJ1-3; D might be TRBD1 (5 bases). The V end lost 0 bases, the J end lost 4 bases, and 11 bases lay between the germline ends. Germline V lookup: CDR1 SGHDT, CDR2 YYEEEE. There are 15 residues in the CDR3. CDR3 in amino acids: CASSLVWDAGNTIYF. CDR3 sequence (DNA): TGTGCCAGCAGCTTGGTTTGGGACGCGGGAAACACCATATATTTT. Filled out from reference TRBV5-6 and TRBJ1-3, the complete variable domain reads DAGVTQSPTHLIKTRGQQVTLRCSPKSGHDTVSWYQQALGQGPQFIFQYYEEEERQRGNFPDRFSGHQFPNYSSELNVNALLLGDSALYLCASSLVWDAGNTIYFGEGSWLTVV.

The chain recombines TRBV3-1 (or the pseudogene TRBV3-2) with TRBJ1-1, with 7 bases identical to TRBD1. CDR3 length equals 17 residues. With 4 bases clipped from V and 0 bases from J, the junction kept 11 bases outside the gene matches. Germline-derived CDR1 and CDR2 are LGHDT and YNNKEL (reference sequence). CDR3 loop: CASSREMTGPLNTEAFF. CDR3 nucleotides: TGTGCCAGCAGCCGAGAGATGACAGGGCCGTTGAACACTGAAGCTTTCTTT.

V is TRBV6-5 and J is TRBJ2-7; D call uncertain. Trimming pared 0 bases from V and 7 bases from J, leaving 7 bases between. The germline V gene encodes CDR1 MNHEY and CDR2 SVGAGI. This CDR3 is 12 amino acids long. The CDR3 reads CASSYSGREQYF. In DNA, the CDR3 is TGTGCCAGCAGTTACTCGGGCCGTGAGCAGTACTTC.

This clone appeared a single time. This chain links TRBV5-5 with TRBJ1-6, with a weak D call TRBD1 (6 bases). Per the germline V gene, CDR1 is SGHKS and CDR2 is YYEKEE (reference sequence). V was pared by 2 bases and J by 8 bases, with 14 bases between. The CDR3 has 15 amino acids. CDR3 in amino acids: CASSFRTGRDSPLHF. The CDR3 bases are TGTGCCAGCAGCTTTAGAACAGGGCGGGATTCACCCCTCCACTTT.

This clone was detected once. The CDR3 here is CASSFTSGGAREQFF. The CDR3 coding sequence is TGTGCCAGCAGCTTCACTAGCGGGGGGGCCCGGGAGCAGTTCTTC. The chain has TRBV7-2 and TRBJ2-1; 13 nucleotides match TRBD2. Germline CDR1 reads SGHTA; CDR2 reads FQGNSA. This CDR3 region has 15 residues. The junction had 6 bases not matched to a gene; V was cut back by 3 bases and J by 10 bases.

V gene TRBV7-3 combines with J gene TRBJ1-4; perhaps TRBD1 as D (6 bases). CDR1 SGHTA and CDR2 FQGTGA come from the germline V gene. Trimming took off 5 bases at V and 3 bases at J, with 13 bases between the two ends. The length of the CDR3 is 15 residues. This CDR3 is CASSERGGANEKLFF. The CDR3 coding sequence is TGTGCCAGCAGCGAAAGGGGGGGAGCTAATGAAAAACTGTTTTTT.

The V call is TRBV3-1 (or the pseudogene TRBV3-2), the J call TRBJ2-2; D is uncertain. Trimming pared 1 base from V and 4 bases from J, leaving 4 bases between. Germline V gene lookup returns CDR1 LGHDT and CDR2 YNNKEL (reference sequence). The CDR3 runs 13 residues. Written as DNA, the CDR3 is TGTGCCAGCAGCCAAGTGATCACCGGGGAGCTGTTTTTT. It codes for CASSQVITGELFF.

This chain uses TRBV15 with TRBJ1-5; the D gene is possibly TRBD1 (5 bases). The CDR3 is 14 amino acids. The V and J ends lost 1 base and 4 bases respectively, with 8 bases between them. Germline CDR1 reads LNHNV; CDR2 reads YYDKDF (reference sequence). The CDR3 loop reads CATSRGQHNQPQHF. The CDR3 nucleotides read TGTGCCACCAGCAGAGGACAGCATAATCAGCCCCAGCATTTT.

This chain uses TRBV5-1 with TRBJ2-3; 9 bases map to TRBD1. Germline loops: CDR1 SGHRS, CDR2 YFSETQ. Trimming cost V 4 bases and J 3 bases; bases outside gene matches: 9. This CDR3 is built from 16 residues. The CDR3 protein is CASSESGTGRTDTQYF. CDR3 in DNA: TGCGCCAGCAGCGAAAGCGGGACAGGGAGGACAGATACGCAGTATTTT.

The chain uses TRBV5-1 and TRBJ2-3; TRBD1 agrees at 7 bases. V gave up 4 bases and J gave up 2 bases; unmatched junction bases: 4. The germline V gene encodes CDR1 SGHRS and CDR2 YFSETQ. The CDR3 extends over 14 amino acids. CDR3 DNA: TGCGCCAGCAGCCAGGGGACAGCCACAGATACGCAGTATTTT. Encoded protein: CASSQGTATDTQYF.

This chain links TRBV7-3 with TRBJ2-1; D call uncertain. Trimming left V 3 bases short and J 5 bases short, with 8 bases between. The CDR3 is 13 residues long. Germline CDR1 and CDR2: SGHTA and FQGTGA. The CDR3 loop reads CASSLTIDNEQFF. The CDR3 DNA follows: TGTGCCAGCAGCTTGACAATCGACAATGAGCAGTTCTTC.

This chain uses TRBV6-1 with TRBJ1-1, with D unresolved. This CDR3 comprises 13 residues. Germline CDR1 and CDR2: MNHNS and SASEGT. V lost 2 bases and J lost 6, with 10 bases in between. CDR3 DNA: TGTGCCAGCAGTGAATCCCGAATCGCTGAAGCTTTCTTT. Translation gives CASSESRIAEAFF.

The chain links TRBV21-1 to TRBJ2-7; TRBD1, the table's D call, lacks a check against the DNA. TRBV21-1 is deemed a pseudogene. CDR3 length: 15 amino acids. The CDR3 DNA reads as TGTGCCAGCAGTTGGTCAACACGAAATGCTTACGAGCAGTACTTC. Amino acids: CASSWSTRNAYEQYF.

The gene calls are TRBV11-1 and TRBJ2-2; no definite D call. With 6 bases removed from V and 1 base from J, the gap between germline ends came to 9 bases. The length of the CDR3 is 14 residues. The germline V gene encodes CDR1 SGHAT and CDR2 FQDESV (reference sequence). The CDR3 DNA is TGTGCCAGCAGTTTTAGACAGAACACCGGGGAGCTGTTTTTT. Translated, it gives CASSFRQNTGELFF. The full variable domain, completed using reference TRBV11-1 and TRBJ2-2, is EAEVAQSPRYKITEKSQAVAFWCDPISGHATLYWYRQILGQGPELLVQFQDESVVDDSQLPKDRFSAERLKGVDSTLKIQPAELGDSAMYLCASSFRQNTGELFFGEGSRLTVL.

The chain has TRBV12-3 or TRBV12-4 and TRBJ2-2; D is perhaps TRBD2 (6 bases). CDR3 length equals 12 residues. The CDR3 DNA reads TGTGCGGCGGGGCGAGTCACCGGGGAGCTGTTTTTT. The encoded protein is CAAGRVTGELFF.

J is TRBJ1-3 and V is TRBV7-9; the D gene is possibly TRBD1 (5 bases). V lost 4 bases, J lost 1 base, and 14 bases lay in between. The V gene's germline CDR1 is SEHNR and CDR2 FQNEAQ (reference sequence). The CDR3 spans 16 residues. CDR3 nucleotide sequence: TGTGCCAGCAGCTCGACTCCAGGGCCGTCTGGAAACACCATATATTTT. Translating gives CASSSTPGPSGNTIYF.